Presented here are 23 T cell receptor beta chains from one specimen sequenced in a study of control samples from healthy donors and cancer patients. The repertoire was sequenced with immunoSEQ multiplex PCR; TCRdb's copy has only in-frame clones and lacks some. Among about 140,000 clones listed, about 90% were seen once. Sequences were obtained from blood. The origin of the receptors is a man aged 18-30 years in good health.

The CDR3 sequence is CASNLAGVSYQETQYF. CDR3 coding DNA: TGTGCCAGCAACCTAGCGGGGGTTTCGTACCAAGAGACCCAGTACTTC. This chain connects TRBV5-5 to TRBJ2-5; TRBD2 matches 10 bases. CDR1 SGHKS and CDR2 YYEKEE come from the germline V gene (reference sequence). V shed 6 bases and J 0 bases; nucleotides not matched to a gene: 8. The CDR3 is 16 residues long.

This chain links TRBV20-1 with TRBJ1-3, with TRBD1 identical over 8 bases. The CDR3 has 10 residues. V lost 6 bases and J lost 11; bases outside the gene matches: 3. Germline V gives CDR1 DFQATT, CDR2 SNEGSKA (reference sequence). CDR3 protein: CSAQDRAIYF. The CDR3 DNA reads as TGCAGTGCCCAGGACAGGGCCATATATTTT.

The chain joins TRBV10-3 to TRBJ1-1; 7 nucleotides line up with TRBD1. V shed 7 bases and J 0 bases; nucleotides not matched to a gene: 8. Germline loops: CDR1 ENHRY, CDR2 SYGVKD. The CDR3 is 15 amino acids. The chain's CDR3 is CAIKGAGAMNTEAFF. In DNA form, the CDR3 reads TGTGCCATCAAGGGGGCGGGGGCTATGAACACTGAAGCTTTCTTT.

CDR3 sequence reads: CASSLVTDQETQYF. As DNA, the CDR3 is TGTGCCAGCAGCTTAGTTACAGATCAAGAGACCCAGTACTTC. The V and J genes are TRBV7-7 and TRBJ2-5; D is undetermined. CDR1 is SSHAT, CDR2 FNYEAQ, per germline (reference sequence). The CDR3 has 14 amino acids. Trimming shortened V by 1 base and J by 2 bases, and 8 bases separated the two germline ends.

The V call is TRBV27, the J call TRBJ1-6, with D unclear. The germline V and J ends were trimmed by 2 bases and 9 bases, with 11 bases remaining between them. The CDR3 covers 14 residues. CDR1 and CDR2 from the germline V gene are MNHEY and SMNVEV (reference sequence). The CDR3 protein is CASSLRHLRSPLHF. CDR3 DNA: TGTGCCAGCAGTTTAAGACACCTTCGTTCACCCCTCCACTTT.

This chain connects TRBV2 to TRBJ2-1, with TRBD2 identical over 8 bases. Germline CDR1 and CDR2: SNHLY and FYNNEI. CDR3 length: 13 amino acids. The V and J ends lost 7 bases and 8 bases, in that order; junction bases with no gene match: 7. The chain's CDR3 is CASNGGARDEQFF. DNA of the CDR3: TGTGCCAGCAACGGGGGGGCCAGGGATGAGCAGTTCTTC.

This clone came up a few times. This chain links TRBV11-1 with TRBJ2-7, with 8 bases identical to TRBD1. The germline V gene has CDR1 SGHAT and CDR2 FQDESV (reference sequence). The junction had 7 bases not matched to a gene; V was cut back by 5 bases and J by 1 base. This CDR3 has 15 amino acids. CDR3 protein: CASSLEQGVSYEQYF. CDR3 nucleotide sequence: TGTGCCAGCAGCCTAGAACAGGGGGTTTCCTACGAGCAGTACTTC.

The gene calls are TRBV28 and TRBJ1-2, with D perhaps TRBD1 (5 bases). This CDR3 region has 13 residues. The V and J ends lost 8 bases and 0 bases respectively, with 10 bases between them. Germline values: CDR1 MDHEN, CDR2 SYDVKM. The CDR3 region is CASWDGANYGYTF. CDR3 bases: TGTGCCAGCTGGGACGGAGCTAACTATGGCTACACCTTC.

The chain links TRBV7-9 to TRBJ2-3; perhaps TRBD2 as D (6 bases). Germline V gene data show CDR1 as SEHNR and CDR2 as FQNEAQ (reference sequence). The CDR3 is 16 residues long. Trimming shortened V by 5 bases and J by 0 bases, and 15 bases separated the two germline ends. The DNA of the CDR3 is TGTGCCAGCAGCACCCCAGCGGGTCCTAGCACAGATACGCAGTATTTT. Amino acid sequence: CASSTPAGPSTDTQYF.

The chain carries TRBV30 and TRBJ2-2; 7 nucleotides match TRBD1. This CDR3 contains 12 residues. The germline CDR1 and CDR2 sequences are GTSNPN and SVGIG (reference sequence). V gave up 4 bases and J gave up 6 bases; unmatched junction bases: 2. CDR3: CAWNTGAGELFF. CDR3 DNA: TGTGCCTGGAATACAGGGGCCGGGGAGCTGTTTTTT. The variable domain in full, with the rest retrieved from reference TRBV30 and TRBJ2-2, is SQTIHQWPATLVQPVGSPLSLECTVEGTSNPNLYWYRQAAGRGLQLLFYSVGIGQISSEVPQNLSASRPQDRQFILSSKKLLLSDSGFYLCAWNTGAGELFFGEGSRLTVL.

The rearrangement links TRBV5-1 to TRBJ1-5; D not resolved. Per the germline V gene, CDR1 is SGHRS and CDR2 is YFSETQ. Trimming cost V 0 bases and J 5 bases, with 6 bases left between them. The CDR3 covers 13 residues. The CDR3 DNA sequence: TGCGCCAGCAGCTTGGCCCCCGATCAGCCCCAGCATTTT. Protein product: CASSLAPDQPQHF.

The CDR3 DNA is TGTGCCAGCAGTGGCGGAGAAGATCAGCCCCAGCATTTT. Translated: CASSGGEDQPQHF. The gene calls are TRBV2 and TRBJ1-5; D unresolved. This CDR3 has 13 residues. Germline V gene lookup returns CDR1 SNHLY and CDR2 FYNNEI. Trimming removed 4 bases at V and 5 bases at J, with 9 bases between.

This chain connects TRBV5-4 to TRBJ1-2; 8 positions match TRBD1. The CDR3 is 14 amino acids. Germline-derived CDR1 and CDR2 are SGHNT and YYREEE (reference sequence). V lost 0 bases, J lost 8 bases, and 6 bases stayed unmatched. The CDR3 reads CASSLAGGSQGYTF. The CDR3 DNA is TGTGCCAGCAGCTTGGCAGGGGGCTCTCAGGGCTACACCTTC.

The CDR3 is CASSLLGGTSFNEQFF. Written as DNA, the CDR3 is TGTGCCAGCAGTTTATTAGGGGGGACTAGCTTCAATGAGCAGTTCTTC. J is TRBJ2-1 and V is TRBV28, with 9 bases fitting TRBD2. The germline V gene encodes CDR1 MDHEN and CDR2 SYDVKM. Trimming removed 1 base from V and 6 bases from J; junction bases left unmatched: 7. The CDR3 has 16 residues.

V usage is TRBV3-1 (or the pseudogene TRBV3-2) and J usage is TRBJ1-4; tentative D call: TRBD1 (5 bases). V lost 0 bases and J 0 bases, leaving 14 bases between the germline ends. This CDR3 contains 18 residues. Germline CDR1 LGHDT, CDR2 YNNKEL (reference sequence). CDR3 in DNA: TGTGCCAGCAGCCAAGACTCCCTGACAGTTGCAACTAATGAAAAACTGTTTTTT. Protein product: CASSQDSLTVATNEKLFF.

This rearrangement joins TRBV12-3 or TRBV12-4 to TRBJ1-1; D call uncertain. V shed 3 bases and J shed 4 bases, with 6 bases lying between them. CDR3 size: 12 residues. This CDR3 is CASSFKGTEAFF. The CDR3 DNA reads as TGTGCCAGCAGTTTCAAAGGCACTGAAGCTTTCTTT.

This chain uses TRBV9 with TRBJ2-1; TRBD2 matches at 10 bases. CDR3 length: 14 amino acids. The junction had 13 bases not matched to a gene; V was cut back by 10 bases and J by 9 bases. Germline CDR1 and CDR2: SGDLS and YYNGEE. The CDR3 sequence: CASQSGGAIGEQFF. Written as DNA, the CDR3 is TGTGCCTCACAAAGCGGGGGGGCTATCGGTGAGCAGTTCTTC. The whole variable domain, remainder taken from reference TRBV9 and TRBJ2-1, is DSGVTQTPKHLITATGQRVTLRCSPRSGDLSVYWYQQSLDQGLQFLIQYYNGEERAKGNILERFSAQQFPDLHSELNLSSLELGDSALYFCASQSGGAIGEQFFGPGTRLTVL.

The chain is built from TRBV6-5 and TRBJ2-1; 8 nucleotides match TRBD2. The CDR3 has 15 residues. V gave up 2 bases and J gave up 4 bases; unmatched junction bases: 4. CDR1 MNHEY and CDR2 SVGAGI come from the germline V gene. In nucleotides, the CDR3 is TGTGCCAGCAGTTACGGGTCTAGCGGGTACAATGAGCAGTTCTTC. Its protein is CASSYGSSGYNEQFF.

This sequence joins TRBV10-3 and TRBJ1-5; D remains unclear. V gave up 10 bases and J gave up 1 base, with 11 bases separating them. CDR3 length equals 13 residues. Germline CDR1 and CDR2: ENHRY and SYGVKD. This CDR3 is CATRYSSNQPQHF. In nucleotides, the CDR3 is TGTGCCACCCGTTATTCAAGCAATCAGCCCCAGCATTTT.

The chain recombines TRBV13 with TRBJ2-3; D is undetermined. The V end was cut by 5 bases, the J end by 1 base, with 22 bases between. The CDR3 extends over 18 amino acids. CDR1 and CDR2 from the germline V gene are PRHDT and FYEKMQ (reference sequence). CDR3 DNA: TGTGCCAGCAGCACCGGGCCCCCCTCGTCTGTCGGCACAGATACGCAGTATTTT. Protein product: CASSTGPPSSVGTDTQYF.

The chain couples TRBV5-8 to TRBJ1-5; tentative D call: TRBD1 (5 bases). Per germline, CDR1 SGHTS and CDR2 YDEGEE. CDR3 length: 15 amino acids. Trimming took off 2 bases at V and 4 bases at J, with 13 bases between the two ends. This chain's CDR3 is CASSFWGVSNQPQHF. As DNA, the CDR3 is TGTGCCAGCAGCTTCTGGGGCGTAAGTAATCAGCCCCAGCATTTT.

The chain joins TRBV11-1 to TRBJ2-7; D is uncertain. Germline V gives CDR1 SGHAT, CDR2 FQDESV (reference sequence). The CDR3 has 14 amino acids. V gave up 5 bases and J gave up 4 bases, with 15 bases separating them. CDR3 residues: CASSLGPRAYEQYF. The CDR3 nucleotides read TGTGCCAGCAGCCTTGGTCCCCGAGCGTACGAGCAGTACTTC.

This CDR3 is CASSWTDSYNEQFF. The CDR3 region has the DNA TGCGCCAGCAGCTGGACAGATTCCTACAATGAGCAGTTCTTC. The chain couples TRBV5-1 to TRBJ2-1; D may be TRBD1 (6 bases). V lost 3 bases, J lost 1 base, and 8 bases lay in between. The CDR3 is 14 residues long. CDR1 SGHRS and CDR2 YFSETQ come from the germline V gene.